Presented here are 17 T cell receptor beta chains from one specimen sequenced in a study of OX40 agonist ivuxolimab in advanced cancers. The data were produced by immunoSEQ multiplex PCR, yet TCRdb's version contains in-frame clones alone and is incomplete. Here the sample spans 51,000 or so clones, around 74% being singletons. The sample consisted of CD4+ or CD8+ T cells sorted from blood, taken in a trial of the OX40 agonist ivuxolimab. These TCRs come from an adult with an advanced solid tumor such as melanoma, head and neck, liver or kidney cancer.

This clone was detected a few times. The chain uses TRBV7-8 and TRBJ1-4; D is possibly TRBD1 (5 bases). The CDR3 extends over 15 amino acids. V was trimmed by 5 bases and J by 7 bases, leaving 17 bases between them. Germline loops: CDR1 SGHVS, CDR2 FQNEAQ. As DNA, the CDR3 is TGTGCCAGCAGCCATGGGAACGGTGGGGGTGAAAAACTGTTTTTT. This codes for CASSHGNGGGEKLFF.

The rearrangement uses TRBV5-4 and TRBJ2-1; 13 bases are a match to TRBD2. This CDR3 spans 17 amino acids. Germline V gene sequence: CDR1 SGHNT, CDR2 YYREEE (reference sequence). Trimming at V came to 4 bases and at J to 9 bases, leaving 13 bases not matched to a gene. Here the CDR3 reads CASSPIRGLAGEGEQFF. Written as DNA, the CDR3 is TGTGCCAGCAGCCCTATCCGTGGACTAGCGGGAGAGGGTGAGCAGTTCTTC.

This sequence joins TRBV5-4 and TRBJ1-1; unclear D gene. V lost 1 base and J 3 bases, leaving 1 base between the germline ends. CDR1 is SGHNT and CDR2 is YYREEE in the germline V gene (reference sequence). The CDR3 has 11 residues. CDR3 in amino acids: CASSLYTEAFF. The CDR3 bases are TGTGCCAGCAGCTTGTACACTGAAGCTTTCTTT.

CDR3 protein: CASSLLAGGGTDTQYF. Written as DNA, the CDR3 is TGTGCCAGCAGCCTTTTAGCGGGGGGGGGCACAGATACGCAGTATTTT. The chain uses TRBV5-4 and TRBJ2-3; 11 bases match TRBD2. V lost 4 bases and J lost 1; bases outside the gene matches: 5. This CDR3 comprises 16 residues. CDR1 SGHNT and CDR2 YYREEE come from the germline V gene (reference sequence).

J is TRBJ2-5 and V is TRBV29-1, with D uncertain. The CDR3 sequence is 15 residues long. The germline CDR1 and CDR2 sequences are SQVTM and ANQGSEA. Trimming left V 4 bases short and J 2 bases short, with 17 bases between. This CDR3 is CSVVKTAVGQETQYF. The CDR3 DNA sequence: TGCAGCGTTGTAAAGACGGCGGTTGGACAAGAGACCCAGTACTTC.

V gene TRBV7-9 combines with J gene TRBJ1-3; D remains unclear. The CDR3 consists of 14 residues. Germline assignment: CDR1 SEHNR and CDR2 FQNEAQ (reference sequence). The V and J ends lost 5 bases and 0 bases respectively, with 8 bases between them. The CDR3: CASSHGLSGNTIYF. The DNA for the CDR3 is TGTGCCAGCAGCCACGGGCTCTCTGGAAACACCATATATTTT.

The V gene is TRBV5-4, the J gene TRBJ2-1; 8 bases are shared with TRBD2. With V trimmed by 0 bases and J by 6 bases, 11 bases remained unmatched. The CDR3 sequence is 17 residues long. Germline CDR1 is SGHNT and CDR2 is YYREEE (reference sequence). CDR3 in DNA: TGTGCCAGCAGCTTGGGGGGTACCGGGACTAGGATCAATGAGCAGTTCTTC. Its translation: CASSLGGTGTRINEQFF.

The chain links TRBV19 to TRBJ2-7; 9 positions match TRBD2. Germline loops: CDR1 LNHDA, CDR2 SQIVND (reference sequence). There are 15 residues in the CDR3. The V segment lost 4 bases and the J segment 4 bases; nucleotides outside the gene matches: 8. The CDR3 sequence: CASSTQAGGRYEQYF. The CDR3 region has the DNA TGTGCCAGTAGTACCCAAGCGGGAGGACGATACGAGCAGTACTTC.

The chain couples TRBV6-6 to TRBJ2-7, with D tentatively TRBD1 (5 bases). The ends were cut back, 2 bases at V and 4 bases at J, with 12 bases in the middle. The CDR3 is made up of 14 amino acids. Germline CDR1 reads MNHNY; CDR2 reads SVGAGI (reference sequence). CDR3 DNA: TGTGCCAGCAGTTACCCCCCGCAGGGATACGAGCAGTACTTC. Its protein is CASSYPPQGYEQYF.

The genes are TRBV9 and TRBJ1-4, with 7 bases lining up with TRBD1. CDR1 and CDR2 from the germline V gene are SGDLS and YYNGEE. The junction had 8 bases not matched to a gene; V was cut back by 5 bases and J by 4 bases. The CDR3 spans 15 residues. The CDR3 nucleotides are TGTGCCAGCAGTTATTATACAGGGGTTAATGAAAAACTGTTTTTT. Amino acids: CASSYYTGVNEKLFF.

The CDR3 region has the DNA TGTGCCAGCAGCCCAGGGCCGAACTATGGCTACACCTTC. Translating it yields CASSPGPNYGYTF. The V gene is TRBV7-2, the J gene TRBJ1-2; D possibly corresponds to TRBD1 (5 bases). The CDR3 is made up of 13 amino acids. Germline V CDR1 and CDR2: SGHTA, FQGNSA. The V end lost 5 bases, the J end lost 2 bases, and 9 bases lay between the germline ends. The whole variable domain, filled in from reference TRBV7-2 and TRBJ1-2, reads GAGVSQSPSNKVTEKGKDVELRCDPISGHTALYWYRQSLGQGLEFLIYFQGNSAPDKSGLPSDRFSAERTGGSVSTLTIQRTQQEDSAVYLCASSPGPNYGYTFGSGTRLTVV.

The chain's CDR3 is CASTPRGASTGELFF. In nucleotides, the CDR3 is TGTGCCAGTACCCCCAGAGGGGCGAGCACCGGGGAGCTGTTTTTT. This chain uses TRBV19 with TRBJ2-2; possibly TRBD1 or TRBD2 for D (5 bases each). Trimming cost V 7 bases and J 4 bases, with 16 bases left between them. Germline V gene lookup returns CDR1 LNHDA and CDR2 SQIVND (reference sequence). CDR3 length: 15 amino acids. The full variable domain, rest sourced from reference TRBV19 and TRBJ2-2, is DGGITQSPKYLFRKEGQNVTLSCEQNLNHDAMYWYRQDPGQGLRLIYYSQIVNDFQKGDIAEGYSVSREKKESFPLTVTSAQKNPTAFYLCASTPRGASTGELFFGEGSRLTVL.

V is TRBV7-2 and J is TRBJ1-1; D ambiguous. Per the germline V gene, CDR1 is SGHTA and CDR2 is FQGNSA. Trimming removed 1 base from V and 8 bases from J, with 8 bases in between. The CDR3 sequence is 12 residues long. CDR3 loop: CASSLDTGEAFF. In DNA form, the CDR3 reads TGTGCCAGCAGCTTAGATACCGGGGAAGCTTTCTTT.

J is TRBJ1-5 and V is TRBV28, with D tentatively TRBD1 (6 bases). Germline V gene sequence: CDR1 MDHEN, CDR2 SYDVKM. CDR3 size: 19 residues. With 4 bases removed from V and 0 bases from J, the gap between germline ends came to 22 bases. CDR3 DNA sequence: TGTGCCAGCAGTTCACAATTTGGGGGGCAGGCGAATAGCAATCAGCCCCAGCATTTT. The encoded protein is CASSSQFGGQANSNQPQHF.

The chain recombines TRBV7-9 with TRBJ1-1; D ambiguous. The CDR3 consists of 13 residues. Trimming shortened V by 3 bases and J by 5 bases, and 10 bases separated the two germline ends. Germline CDR1 reads SEHNR; CDR2 reads FQNEAQ (reference sequence). The CDR3 DNA sequence: TGTGCCAGCAGCTTGGAACAAGGAACTGAAGCTTTCTTT. Residues: CASSLEQGTEAFF.

The chain carries TRBV6-6 and TRBJ1-1; the D gene is possibly TRBD1 (5 bases). In germline, CDR1 is MNHNY, CDR2 SVGAGI (reference sequence). This CDR3 contains 15 residues. V was shortened by 5 bases and J by 0 bases, with 13 bases between the two germline ends. The DNA of the CDR3 is TGTGCCAGCAGTCCCGGAAGGGGCATGAACACTGAAGCTTTCTTT. This encodes CASSPGRGMNTEAFF.

The chain is built from TRBV27 and TRBJ1-4; maybe TRBD1 (5 bases). The CDR3 totals 14 residues. Germline CDR1 reads MNHEY; CDR2 reads SMNVEV (reference sequence). V was shortened by 3 bases and J by 8 bases, with 13 bases between the two germline ends. CDR3: CASSFSRDQEKLFF. The CDR3 nucleotides are TGTGCCAGCAGTTTTTCCAGGGACCAGGAAAAACTGTTTTTT.